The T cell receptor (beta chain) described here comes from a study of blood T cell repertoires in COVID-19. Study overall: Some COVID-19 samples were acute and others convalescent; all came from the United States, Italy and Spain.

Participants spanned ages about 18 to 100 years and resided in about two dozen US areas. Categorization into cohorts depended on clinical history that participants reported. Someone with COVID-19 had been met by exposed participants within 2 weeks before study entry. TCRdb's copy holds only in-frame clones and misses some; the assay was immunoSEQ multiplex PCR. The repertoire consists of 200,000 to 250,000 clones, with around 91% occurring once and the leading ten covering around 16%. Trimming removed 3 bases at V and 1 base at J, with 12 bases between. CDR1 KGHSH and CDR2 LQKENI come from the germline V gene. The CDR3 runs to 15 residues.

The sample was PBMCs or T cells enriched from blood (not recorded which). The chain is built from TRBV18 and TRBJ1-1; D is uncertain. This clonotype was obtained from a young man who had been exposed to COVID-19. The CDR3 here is CASSPQEQTNTEAFF. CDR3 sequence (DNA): TGTGCCAGCTCACCCCAGGAACAGACGAACACTGAAGCTTTCTTT.